The subject of this entry is one T cell receptor beta chain. This clonotype was observed a handful of times. Its cognate antigen has yet to be identified. No much larger clone is present one base from it, and per-base qualities are unavailable. This record comes from a study of response to subunit inactivated influenza vaccine (dated 2018 in TCRdb). Turning to the overall study: The study used deep quantitative T cell receptor repertoire profiling to track responses to a trivalent subunit inactivated influenza vaccine. Broader findings and caveats from the paper: According to the authors, only a limited number of new T cells may be recruited by each seasonal influenza vaccination.

In the paper's terms, the time point label means: approximately 45 days after influenza vaccine administration. The library was prepared using RT-PCR. Sequencing used an Illumina HiSeq 2500. Starting from the raw public reads, TCRdb applied fastp trimming at Q25, assembled clones with MiXCR and retained in-frame beta chains. Identical CDR3 proteins give one entry, which carries the most common genes and DNA. In all, the sample holds 540,000 or so distinct CDR3 sequences, and 10% to 15% of those were seen once. The biggest ten clones account for around 13% of the sample. CDR1 is given as SEHNR and CDR2 as FQNEAQ, both from the germline V gene (reference sequence). Including cysteine and phenylalanine, the CDR3 has 14 amino acids. CDR3 DNA is the only sequence kept; it has 42 bases, read in frame from the first base.

The sequence was collected from a man aged 50-59 years who received an inactivated influenza vaccine. Donor details come from another sample of the same person, matched by shared clones. Source: PBMCs from blood, taken more than 35 days after vaccination. The chain links TRBV7-9 with TRBJ2-7; TRBD1 is a possible D gene, resting on 6 matching bases. The CDR3 loop reads CATAGQNPGEEQYF. The nucleotide sequence is given as TGTGCTACAGCAGGGCAGAACCCAGGGGAGGAGCAGTACTTC.